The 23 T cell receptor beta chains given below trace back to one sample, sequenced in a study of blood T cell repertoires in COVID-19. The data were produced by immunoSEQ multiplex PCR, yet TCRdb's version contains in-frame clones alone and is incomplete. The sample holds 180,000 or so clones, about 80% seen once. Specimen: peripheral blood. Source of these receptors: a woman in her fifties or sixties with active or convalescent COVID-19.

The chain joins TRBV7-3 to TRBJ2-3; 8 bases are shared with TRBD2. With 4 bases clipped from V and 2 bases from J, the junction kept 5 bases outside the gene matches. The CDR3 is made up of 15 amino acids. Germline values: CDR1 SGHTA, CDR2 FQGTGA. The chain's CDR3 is CASSSGRGYTDTQYF. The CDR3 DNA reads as TGTGCCAGCAGCTCCGGGAGGGGATACACAGATACGCAGTATTTT.

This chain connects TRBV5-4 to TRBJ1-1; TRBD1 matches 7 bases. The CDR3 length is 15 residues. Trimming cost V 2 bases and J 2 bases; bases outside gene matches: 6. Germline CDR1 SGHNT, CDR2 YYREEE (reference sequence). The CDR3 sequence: CASSFPPGGNTEAFF. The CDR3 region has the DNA TGTGCCAGCAGCTTCCCGCCAGGGGGAAACACTGAAGCTTTCTTT.

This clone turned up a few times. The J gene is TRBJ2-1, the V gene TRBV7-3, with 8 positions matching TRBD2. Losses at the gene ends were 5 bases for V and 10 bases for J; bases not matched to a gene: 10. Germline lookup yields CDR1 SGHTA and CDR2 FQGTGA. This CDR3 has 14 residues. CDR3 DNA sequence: TGTGCCAGCAGCCCCGATGCGGGGGGCCGGGAGCAGTTCTTC. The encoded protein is CASSPDAGGREQFF.

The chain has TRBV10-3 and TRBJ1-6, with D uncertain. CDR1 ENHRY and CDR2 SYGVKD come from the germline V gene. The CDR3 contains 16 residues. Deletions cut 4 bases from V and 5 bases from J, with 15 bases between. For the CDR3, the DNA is TGTGCCATCAGTGTTAGTGTCGGAGTACATAATTCACCCCTCCACTTT. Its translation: CAISVSVGVHNSPLHF.

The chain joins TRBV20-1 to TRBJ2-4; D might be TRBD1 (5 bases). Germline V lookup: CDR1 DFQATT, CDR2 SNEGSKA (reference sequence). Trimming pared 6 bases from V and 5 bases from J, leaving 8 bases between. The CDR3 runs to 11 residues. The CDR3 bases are TGCAGTGCAACCAGGGAAAACATTCAGTACTTC. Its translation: CSATRENIQYF.

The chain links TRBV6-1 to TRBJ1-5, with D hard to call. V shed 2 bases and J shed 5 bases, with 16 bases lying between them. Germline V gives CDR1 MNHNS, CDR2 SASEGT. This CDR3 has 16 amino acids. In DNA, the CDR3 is TGTGCCAGCAGTGAACCGGGAACCCCCAAAGATCAGCCCCAGCATTTT. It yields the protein CASSEPGTPKDQPQHF.

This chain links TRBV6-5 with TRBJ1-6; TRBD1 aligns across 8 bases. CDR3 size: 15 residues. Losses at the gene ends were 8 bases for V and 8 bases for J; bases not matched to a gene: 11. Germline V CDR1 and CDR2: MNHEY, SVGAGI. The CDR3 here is CASCDDRGWDSPLHF. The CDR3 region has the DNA TGTGCCAGCTGCGATGACAGGGGATGGGATTCACCCCTCCACTTT.

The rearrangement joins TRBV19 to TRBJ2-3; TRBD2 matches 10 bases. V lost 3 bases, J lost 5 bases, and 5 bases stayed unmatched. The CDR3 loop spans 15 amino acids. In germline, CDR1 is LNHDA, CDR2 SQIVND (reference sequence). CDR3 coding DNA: TGTGCCAGTAGTATCGGAGCGGGGGGGCGAGATACGCAGTATTTT. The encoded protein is CASSIGAGGRDTQYF.

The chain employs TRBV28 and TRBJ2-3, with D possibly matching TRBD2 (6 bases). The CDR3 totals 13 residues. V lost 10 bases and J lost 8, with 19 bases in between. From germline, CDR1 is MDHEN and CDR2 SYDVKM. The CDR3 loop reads CATEGGPHATQYF. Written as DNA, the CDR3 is TGTGCCACCGAGGGAGGCCCACACGCTACGCAGTATTTT.

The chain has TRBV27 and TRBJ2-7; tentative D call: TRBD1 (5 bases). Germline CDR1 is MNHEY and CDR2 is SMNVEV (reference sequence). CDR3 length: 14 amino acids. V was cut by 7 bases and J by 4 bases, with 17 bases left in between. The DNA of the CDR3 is TGTGCCAGCACCAAAGGGCAGGGATCATACGAGCAGTACTTC. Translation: CASTKGQGSYEQYF.

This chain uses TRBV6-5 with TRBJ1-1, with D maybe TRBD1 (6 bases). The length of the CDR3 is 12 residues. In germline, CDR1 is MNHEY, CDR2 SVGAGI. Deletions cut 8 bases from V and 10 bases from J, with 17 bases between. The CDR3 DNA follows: TGTGCCAGCCACTCAGGGGACACGAGAGCTTTCTTT. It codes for CASHSGDTRAFF.

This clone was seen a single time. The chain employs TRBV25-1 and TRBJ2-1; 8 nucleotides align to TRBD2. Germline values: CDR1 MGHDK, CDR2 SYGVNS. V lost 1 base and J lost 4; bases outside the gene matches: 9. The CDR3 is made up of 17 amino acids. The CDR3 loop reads CASSEWGSGRGYNEQFF. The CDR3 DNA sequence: TGTGCCAGCAGTGAATGGGGGAGCGGGAGAGGGTACAATGAGCAGTTCTTC.

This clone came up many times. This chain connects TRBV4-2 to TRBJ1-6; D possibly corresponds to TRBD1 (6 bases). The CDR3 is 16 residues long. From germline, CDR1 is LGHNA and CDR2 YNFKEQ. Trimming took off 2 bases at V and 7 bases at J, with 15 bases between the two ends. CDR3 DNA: TGTGCCAGCAGCCAATCAGGCGGACAGAGGAATTCACCCCTCCACTTT. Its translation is CASSQSGGQRNSPLHF.

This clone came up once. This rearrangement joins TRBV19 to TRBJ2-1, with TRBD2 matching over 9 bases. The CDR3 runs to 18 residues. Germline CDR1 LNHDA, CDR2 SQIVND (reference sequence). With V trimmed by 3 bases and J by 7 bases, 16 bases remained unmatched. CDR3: CASSMGGAGGMAENEQFF. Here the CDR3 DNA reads TGTGCCAGTAGTATGGGTGGTGCGGGAGGGATGGCGGAAAATGAGCAGTTCTTC.

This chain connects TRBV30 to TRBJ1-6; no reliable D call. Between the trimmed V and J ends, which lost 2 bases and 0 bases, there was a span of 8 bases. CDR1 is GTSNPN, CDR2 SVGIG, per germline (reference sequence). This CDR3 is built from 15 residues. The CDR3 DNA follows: TGTGCCTGGAGTCTAGTGAGCTCCTATAATTCACCCCTCCACTTT. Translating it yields CAWSLVSSYNSPLHF.

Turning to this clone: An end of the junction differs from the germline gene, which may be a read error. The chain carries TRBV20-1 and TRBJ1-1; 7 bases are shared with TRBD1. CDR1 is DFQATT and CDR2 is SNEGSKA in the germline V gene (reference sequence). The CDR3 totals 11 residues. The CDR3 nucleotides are TGCAGTGCAAGGGACAGCCCGTCGTGTCTCTTT. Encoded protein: CSARDSPSCLF.

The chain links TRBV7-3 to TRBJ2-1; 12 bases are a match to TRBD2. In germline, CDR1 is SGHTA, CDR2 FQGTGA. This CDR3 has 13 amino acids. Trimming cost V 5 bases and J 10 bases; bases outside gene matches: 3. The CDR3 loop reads CASSLGTSGEQFF. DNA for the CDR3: TGTGCCAGCAGCCTGGGGACTAGCGGGGAGCAGTTCTTC.

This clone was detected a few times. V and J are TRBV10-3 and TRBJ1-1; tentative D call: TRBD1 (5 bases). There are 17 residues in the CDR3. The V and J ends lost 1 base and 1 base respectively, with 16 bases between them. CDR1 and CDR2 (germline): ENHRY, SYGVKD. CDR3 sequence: CAISELGPRQTNTEAFF. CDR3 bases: TGTGCCATCAGTGAGTTAGGTCCGAGACAGACGAACACTGAAGCTTTCTTT.

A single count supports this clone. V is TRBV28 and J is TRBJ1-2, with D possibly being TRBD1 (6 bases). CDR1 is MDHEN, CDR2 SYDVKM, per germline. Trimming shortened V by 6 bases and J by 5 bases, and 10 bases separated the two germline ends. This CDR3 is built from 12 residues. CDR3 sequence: CASSSGQYGYTF. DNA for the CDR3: TGTGCCAGCAGCTCTGGACAGTATGGCTACACCTTC.

CDR3 region: CASSEPRLWRGTEAFF. The DNA for the CDR3 is TGCGCCAGCAGTGAGCCCCGCCTTTGGAGGGGAACTGAAGCTTTCTTT. The chain uses TRBV10-1 and TRBJ1-1, with TRBD1 as a possible D gene (5 bases). Germline V gene sequence: CDR1 WNHNN, CDR2 SYGVQD (reference sequence). The CDR3 sequence is 16 residues long. V was cut by 2 bases and J by 5 bases, with 18 bases left in between.

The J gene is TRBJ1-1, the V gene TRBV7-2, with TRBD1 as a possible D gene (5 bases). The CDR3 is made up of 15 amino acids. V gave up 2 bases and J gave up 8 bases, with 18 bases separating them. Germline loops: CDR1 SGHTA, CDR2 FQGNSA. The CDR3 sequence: CASSLTFRGEVEAFF. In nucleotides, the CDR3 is TGTGCCAGCAGCTTAACCTTTAGAGGGGAGGTAGAAGCTTTCTTT.

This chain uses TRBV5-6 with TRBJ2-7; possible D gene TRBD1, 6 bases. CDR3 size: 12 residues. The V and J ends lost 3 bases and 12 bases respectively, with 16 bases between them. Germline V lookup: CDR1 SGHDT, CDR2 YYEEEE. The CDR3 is CASSWGTQDWYF. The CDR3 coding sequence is TGTGCCAGCAGCTGGGGGACACAGGACTGGTACTTC. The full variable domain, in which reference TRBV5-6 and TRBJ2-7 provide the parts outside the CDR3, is DAGVTQSPTHLIKTRGQQVTLRCSPKSGHDTVSWYQQALGQGPQFIFQYYEEEERQRGNFPDRFSGHQFPNYSSELNVNALLLGDSALYLCASSWGTQDWYFGPGTRLTVT.

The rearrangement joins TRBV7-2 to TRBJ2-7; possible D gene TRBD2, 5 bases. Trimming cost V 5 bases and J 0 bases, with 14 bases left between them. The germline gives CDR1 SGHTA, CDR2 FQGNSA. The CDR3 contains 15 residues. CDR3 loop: CASSLDGKSSYEQYF. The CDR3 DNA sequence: TGTGCCAGCAGCCTAGACGGGAAAAGCTCCTACGAGCAGTACTTC.